The 11 T cell receptor beta chains given below trace back to one sample, sequenced in a study of graft-versus-host responses after intestinal transplantation. Method: immunoSEQ multiplex PCR; TCRdb's copy keeps in-frame clones and lacks some. The top ten hold around 1.6% of the sample, which has 43,000 or so clones, 85% to 95% seen once. The sequencing here drew on PBMCs, taken approximately 360 days after intestinal transplant. All receptors come from a human patient who received an intestinal transplant, so some T cells may come from the graft donor.

The chain combines TRBV28 with TRBJ2-1, with 14 bases identical to TRBD2. This CDR3 spans 15 amino acids. Trimming at V came to 6 bases and at J to 10 bases, leaving 8 bases not matched to a gene. CDR1 and CDR2 (germline): MDHEN, SYDVKM. CDR3 region: CASSSGLAGGLEQFF. Here the CDR3 DNA reads TGTGCCAGCAGCTCTGGACTAGCGGGAGGATTGGAGCAGTTCTTC. The full variable domain, in which reference TRBV28 and TRBJ2-1 provide the parts outside the CDR3, is DVKVTQSSRYLVKRTGEKVFLECVQDMDHENMFWYRQDPGLGLRLIYFSYDVKMKEKGDIPEGYSVSREKKERFSLILESASTNQTSMYLCASSSGLAGGLEQFFGPGTRLTVL.

The chain combines TRBV5-1 with TRBJ2-5, with 11 nucleotides matching TRBD2. The germline CDR1 and CDR2 sequences are SGHRS and YFSETQ. This CDR3 contains 15 residues. J lost 4 bases, V lost 0 bases, and 2 bases had no gene match. Written as DNA, the CDR3 is TGCGCCAGCAGCTTGGGGACTAGCGGGCGAGAGACCCAGTACTTC. This translates into CASSLGTSGRETQYF. Full variable domain (missing parts from reference TRBV5-1 and TRBJ2-5): KAGVTQTPRYLIKTRGQQVTLSCSPISGHRSVSWYQQTPGQGLQFLFEYFSETQRNKGNFPGRFSGRQFSNSRSEMNVSTLELGDSALYLCASSLGTSGRETQYFGPGTRLLVL.

In regard to this clone: The junction shows a germline mismatch at one end, possibly a read error. The gene calls are TRBV4-1 and TRBJ2-7; 7 nucleotides align to TRBD2. Germline CDR1 MGHRA, CDR2 YSYEKL. The CDR3 totals 16 residues. The DNA of the CDR3 is TGTGCCAGCAGCCAAGAGTCAGCCGGGACTACTTACGAGCAGTACTTC. Translation: CASSQESAGTTYEQYF.

The DNA for the CDR3 is TGTGCCAGCAGCTTGGCGGGACAGGGGCCCGCCTACGAGCAGTACTTC. Protein product: CASSLAGQGPAYEQYF. This sequence joins TRBV5-5 and TRBJ2-7, with 10 bases matching TRBD1. Trimming took 0 bases from V and 2 from J; bases not matched to a gene: 5. Germline CDR1 reads SGHKS; CDR2 reads YYEKEE (reference sequence). The CDR3 has 16 amino acids.

CDR3 residues: CASSLIAGTGFSEQYF. CDR3 nucleotides: TGTGCCAGCAGCTTAATCGCCGGGACAGGGTTTTCCGAGCAGTACTTC. This chain uses TRBV7-9 with TRBJ2-7, with 9 positions matching TRBD1. Germline values: CDR1 SEHNR, CDR2 FQNEAQ (reference sequence). This CDR3 has 16 residues. V lost 2 bases and J lost 6; bases outside the gene matches: 11.

This chain uses TRBV27 with TRBJ1-5, with unresolved D. V was shortened by 2 bases and J by 5 bases, with 7 bases between the two germline ends. CDR1 is MNHEY and CDR2 is SMNVEV in the germline V gene (reference sequence). There are 13 residues in the CDR3. The CDR3 loop reads CASSLTSDQPQHF. CDR3 nucleotides: TGTGCCAGCAGTTTAACTTCAGATCAGCCCCAGCATTTT.

The chain carries TRBV4-1 and TRBJ2-5, with 12 bases aligning to TRBD2. Germline V gene sequence: CDR1 MGHRA, CDR2 YSYEKL. V shed 0 bases, J shed 5 bases, and the junction held 10 bases outside the gene matches. The CDR3 is 18 amino acids. DNA for the CDR3: TGCGCCAGCAGCCAAGACCAAGCTAGCGGGAGGGCCCGGGAGACCCAGTACTTC. It codes for CASSQDQASGRARETQYF.

This chain connects TRBV29-1 to TRBJ1-1, with 12 bases identical to TRBD1. The CDR3 contains 14 residues. In germline, CDR1 is SQVTM, CDR2 ANQGSEA. V trimming: 1 base; J trimming: 11 bases; junction bases outside the gene matches: 8. CDR3 sequence: CSVEGGQGAPPAFF. The CDR3 region has the DNA TGCAGCGTTGAAGGGGGACAGGGGGCCCCCCCGGCTTTCTTT.

This chain connects TRBV10-3 to TRBJ1-2, with TRBD1 matching 7 bases. The CDR3 totals 14 residues. Per the germline V gene, CDR1 is ENHRY and CDR2 is SYGVKD. V shed 5 bases and J 6 bases; nucleotides not matched to a gene: 9. CDR3 loop: CAISYRGSSDGYTF. The CDR3 DNA follows: TGTGCCATCAGTTACAGGGGAAGTAGCGATGGCTACACCTTC.

The V gene is TRBV25-1, the J gene TRBJ1-6; possible D gene TRBD1, 6 bases. The CDR3 is made up of 14 amino acids. Trimming shortened V by 3 bases and J by 6 bases, and 9 bases separated the two germline ends. Germline V lookup: CDR1 MGHDK, CDR2 SYGVNS. CDR3 in DNA: TGTGCCAGCAGTGAGCAGGGGATTAATTCACCCCTCCACTTT. Translating it yields CASSEQGINSPLHF. Based on the CDR3 plus reference TRBV25-1 and TRBJ1-6, the full variable domain is EADIYQTPRYLVIGTGKKITLECSQTMGHDKMYWYQQDPGMELHLIHYSYGVNSTEKGDLSSESTVSRIRTEHFPLTLESARPSHTSQYLCASSEQGINSPLHFGNGTRLTVT.

This rearrangement joins TRBV28 to TRBJ2-5; 8 nucleotides align to TRBD1. This CDR3 contains 14 residues. The germline V gene encodes CDR1 MDHEN and CDR2 SYDVKM. V trimming: 5 bases; J trimming: 3 bases; junction bases outside the gene matches: 5. Written as DNA, the CDR3 is TGTGCCAGCAGTCCCGGGACAGGAAAAGAGACCCAGTACTTC. This translates into CASSPGTGKETQYF.